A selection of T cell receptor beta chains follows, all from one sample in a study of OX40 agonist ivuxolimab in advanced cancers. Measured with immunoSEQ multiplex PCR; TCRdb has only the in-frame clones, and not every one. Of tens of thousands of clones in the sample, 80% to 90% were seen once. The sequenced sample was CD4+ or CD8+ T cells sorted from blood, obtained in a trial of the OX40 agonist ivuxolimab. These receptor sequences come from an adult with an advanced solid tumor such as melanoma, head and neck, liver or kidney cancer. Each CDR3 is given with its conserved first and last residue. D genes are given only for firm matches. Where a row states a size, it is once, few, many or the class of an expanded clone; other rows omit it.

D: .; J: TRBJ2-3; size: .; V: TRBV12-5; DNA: TGTGCTAGTGGTTTTACAGATACGCAGTATTTT; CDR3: CASGFTDTQYF
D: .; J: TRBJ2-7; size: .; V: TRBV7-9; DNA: TGTGCCAGCAGCTCCCTAAAGGGGGGTTTCGACGAGCAGTACTTC; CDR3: CASSSLKGGFDEQYF
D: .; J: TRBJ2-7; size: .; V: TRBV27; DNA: TGTGCCAGCAGTTTATCGGAGGTGTACGAGCAGTACTTC; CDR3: CASSLSEVYEQYF
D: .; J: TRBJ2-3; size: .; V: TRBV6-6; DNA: TGTGCCAGCAGTTGGGCAGGGGAAGGGACAGATACGCAGTATTTT; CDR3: CASSWAGEGTDTQYF
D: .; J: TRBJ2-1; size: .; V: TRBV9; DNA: TGTGCCAGCAGCGCCGAGACCTACAATGAGCAGTTCTTC; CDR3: CASSAETYNEQFF
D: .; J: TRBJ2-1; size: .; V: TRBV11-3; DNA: TGTGCCAGCAGTTCTAGCGTTGGTGAGCAGTTCTTC; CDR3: CASSSSVGEQFF
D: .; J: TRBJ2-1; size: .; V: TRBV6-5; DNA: TGTGCCAGCAGTACCCCCCAGGATATCTACAATGAGCAGTTCTTC; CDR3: CASSTPQDIYNEQFF
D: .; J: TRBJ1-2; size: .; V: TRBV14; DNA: TGTGCCAGCAGCCAAGAGTGGGGCGTTAACTATGGCTACACCTTC; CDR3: CASSQEWGVNYGYTF
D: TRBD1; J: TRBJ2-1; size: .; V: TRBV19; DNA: TGTGCCAGTACGGACAGGAACAATGAGCAGTTCTTC; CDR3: CASTDRNNEQFF
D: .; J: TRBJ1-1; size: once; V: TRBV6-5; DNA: TGTGCCAGCAGTTATTCCGAGGGTTGGACTGAAGCTTTCTTT; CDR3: CASSYSEGWTEAFF
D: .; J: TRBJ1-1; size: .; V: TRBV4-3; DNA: TGCGCCAGCAGCCAAGCCGAGGGGGGTGAAGCTTTCTTT; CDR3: CASSQAEGGEAFF
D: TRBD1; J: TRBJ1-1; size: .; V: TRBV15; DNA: TGTGCCACCAGCTTAGGACAGGGTGAGGTTGAAGCTTTCTTT; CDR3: CATSLGQGEVEAFF
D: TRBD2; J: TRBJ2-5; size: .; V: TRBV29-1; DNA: TGCAGCGTTGGGACTAGCGGGGGCGCTGGGACCCAGTACTTC; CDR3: CSVGTSGGAGTQYF
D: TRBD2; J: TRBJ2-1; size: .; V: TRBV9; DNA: TGTGCCAGCAGCGTAGGGACTAGCGGGGGGGCCTACAATGAGCAGTTCTTC; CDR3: CASSVGTSGGAYNEQFF
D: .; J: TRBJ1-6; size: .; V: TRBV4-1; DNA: TGCGCCAGCAGCCAATCGAACCGGGATGGGTATAATTCACCCCTCCACTTT; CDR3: CASSQSNRDGYNSPLHF
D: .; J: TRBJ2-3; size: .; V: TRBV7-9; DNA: TGTGCCAGCAGCCAGGGGGACGGGGGGAAAAACACAGATACGCAGTATTTT; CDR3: CASSQGDGGKNTDTQYF
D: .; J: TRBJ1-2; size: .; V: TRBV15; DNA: TGTGCCACCAGCAGAGGGGGGCTAGGGGAATATGGCTACACCTTC; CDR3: CATSRGGLGEYGYTF
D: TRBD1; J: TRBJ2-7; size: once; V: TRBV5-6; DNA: TGTGCCAGCAGCCCGACAGGGATCTACGAGCAGTACTTC; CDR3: CASSPTGIYEQYF
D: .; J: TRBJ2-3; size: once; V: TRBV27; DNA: TGTGCCAGCAGTTTGAGAGATACGCAGTATTTT; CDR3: CASSLRDTQYF
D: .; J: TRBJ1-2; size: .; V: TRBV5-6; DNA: TGTGCCAGCAGCTACGGGCGGACAGCCGTGAACCATGGCTACACCTTC; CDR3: CASSYGRTAVNHGYTF
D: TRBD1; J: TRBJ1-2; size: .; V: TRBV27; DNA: TGTGCCAGCGCCACAGGGGGCTATGGCTACACCTTC; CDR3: CASATGGYGYTF
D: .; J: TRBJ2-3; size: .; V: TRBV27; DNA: TGTGCCAGCAGTCTTAGACTACCCCTCGGCACAGATACGCAGTATTTT; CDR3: CASSLRLPLGTDTQYF
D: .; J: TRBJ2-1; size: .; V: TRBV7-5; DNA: TGTGCCAGATCCCCGAGAGCGGGGGGGCCCCATGAGCAGTTCTTC; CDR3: CARSPRAGGPHEQFF
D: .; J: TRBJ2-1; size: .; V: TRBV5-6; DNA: TGTGCCAGCAGCCTAGACAGTCCCGATGAGCAGTTCTTC; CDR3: CASSLDSPDEQFF
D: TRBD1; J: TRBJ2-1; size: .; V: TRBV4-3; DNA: TGCGCCAGCAGCCAAGAACAGGGGGGCTCCTACAATGAGCAGTTCTTC; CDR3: CASSQEQGGSYNEQFF
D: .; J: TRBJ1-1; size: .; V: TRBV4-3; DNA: TGCGCCAGCAGCCAAGGGCACATGGTCAAGGGCACTGAAGCTTTCTTT; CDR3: CASSQGHMVKGTEAFF
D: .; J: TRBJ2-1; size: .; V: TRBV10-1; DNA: TGCGCCAGCAGTGAGTCCGTAGAGCAGTTCTTC; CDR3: CASSESVEQFF
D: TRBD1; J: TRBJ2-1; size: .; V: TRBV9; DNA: TGTGCCAGCAGCGTAGGGGACAGCCTCTCCTACAATGAGCAGTTCTTC; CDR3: CASSVGDSLSYNEQFF
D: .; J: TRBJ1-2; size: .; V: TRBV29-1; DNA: TGCAGCGTTGAAGATCTCGGACAGTCAGCTAACTATGGCTACACCTTC; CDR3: CSVEDLGQSANYGYTF